The present TCR beta chain was sequenced within a study of regulatory T cells in long-lasting Graves disease. The study's findings and limits: Relative to newly diagnosed Graves' patients, persistent ones had lower TCR diversity. The study found TRBV28, TRBJ1-2 and TRBJ2-5 favored in persistent disease.

TCR beta libraries were built with iRepertoire HTBI primers and Arm-PCR of CDR3 regions. Per the original data handling: The identification of under 65 TRBV and roughly 14 TRBJ segments was made across samples. TCRdb re-called the multiplex PCR reads with MiXCR, one entry per CDR3 protein. The V and J calls were not made by the authors but by TCRdb's processing. Of 420,000 or so distinct CDR3 sequences in the sample, 23% were seen once. V lost 2 bases and J lost 4; bases outside the gene matches: 12. In germline, CDR1 is MNHNS, CDR2 SASEGT. This CDR3 region has 18 residues. Time point specified: persistent/refractory GD, antithyroid drugs over 5 years with positive TRAb. From PBMCs, RNA was extracted and then used to make the TCR library. This clonotype was counted at least ten times. Antigen unknown.

Sequences were derived from peripheral blood mononuclear cells (PBMCs), sampled when the disease was refractory, from a patient treated with antithyroid drugs. The clonotype originates from a female donor with Graves disease. The chain links TRBV6-1 to TRBJ2-5; TRBD1 aligns across 11 bases. The CDR3 reads CASSERGWDRGGRETQYF. In DNA, the CDR3 is TGTGCCAGCAGTGAAAGGGGTTGGGACAGGGGGGGTAGAGAGACCCAGTACTTC.